A selection of T cell receptor beta chains follows, all from one sample in a study of Graves' ophthalmopathy and Graves' hyperthyroidism. TCRdb analysed the multiplex PCR reads with MiXCR anew, one entry per CDR3 protein. Seen here are about half a million distinct CDR3 sequences, 14% observed once, and the top ten hold 8% to 10%. What was sequenced was blood. The receptors here all came from a woman younger than 45 with Graves' ophthalmopathy. Each CDR3 is given with its conserved first and last residue. Fields, in order: clone size, D gene, J gene, V gene, CDR3 DNA, CDR3 protein. The D gene is left open where the match is weak. Where a row states a size, it is once, few, many or the class of an expanded clone; other rows omit it.

many,.,TRBJ1-6,TRBV20-1,TGCAGTGCTAGACCAGGGAGCTCCTATAATTCACCCCTCCACTTT,CSARPGSSYNSPLHF
many,.,TRBJ1-5,TRBV9,TGTGCCAGCAGCGTAGGGACCAGCAATCAGCCCCAGCATTTT,CASSVGTSNQPQHF
many,.,TRBJ2-5,TRBV28,TGTGCCAGCAGTTCACCGACAGGAGAGACCCAGTACTTC,CASSSPTGETQYF
many,.,TRBJ2-5,TRBV6-2/TRBV6-3,TGTGCCAGCAGTTACCCCACAGAGACCCAGTACTTC,CASSYPTETQYF
.,TRBD1,TRBJ1-2,TRBV2,TGTGCCAGCAGTCAGGAAGGCAGGGGGATATTAGGCTACACCTTC,CASSQEGRGILGYTF
many,.,TRBJ1-3,TRBV6-1,TGTGCCAGCAGGGGCAACTCTGGAAACACCATATATTTT,CASRGNSGNTIYF
few,.,TRBJ2-2,TRBV7-6,TGTGCCAGCAGCTTAGGGATTGGCAGGGAGAGGGACACCGGGGAGCTGTTTTTT,CASSLGIGRERDTGELFF
many,.,TRBJ1-2,TRBV9,TGTGCCAGCAGCGTAGGAGGCGGAACCTATGGCTACACCTTC,CASSVGGGTYGYTF
many,TRBD1,TRBJ2-5,TRBV20-1,TGCAGTGCTAGGACAGGGGGCTCCCAAGAGACCCAGTACTTC,CSARTGGSQETQYF
many,TRBD1,TRBJ1-3,TRBV25-1,TGTGCCAGCGCTAGGTGGGACAGGGGGAAAGGAAACACCATATATTTT,CASARWDRGKGNTIYF
many,TRBD1,TRBJ1-3,TRBV27,TGTGCCAGCAGTTCAAAACCTGGACAGGGCCGAGGAAACACCATATATTTT,CASSSKPGQGRGNTIYF
few,.,TRBJ1-1,TRBV12-3/TRBV12-4,TGTGCCAGCAGCCCATGGGAGGGGCCGGGCACTGAAGCTTTCTTT,CASSPWEGPGTEAFF
many,TRBD2,TRBJ2-5,TRBV19,TGTGCCAGTAGTATTGGGGGAGCTAGCGGACGTGAGACCCAGTACTTC,CASSIGGASGRETQYF
many,.,TRBJ1-2,TRBV6-5,TGTGCCAGCAGTTACAAGGCAAATAACTATGGCTACACCTTC,CASSYKANNYGYTF
few,TRBD1,TRBJ1-6,TRBV4-2,TGTGCCAGCAGCCAAGAGGGGAGGACAGGGAGATCACCCCTCCACTTT,CASSQEGRTGRSPLHF
many,TRBD1,TRBJ1-3,TRBV4-1,TGCGCCAGCAGCCAAGGGACAGGGTCTTTGCTGGCTGGAAACACCATATATTTT,CASSQGTGSLLAGNTIYF
many,TRBD1,TRBJ1-2,TRBV28,TGTGCCAGCAGTCCTTCGTACAGGGGGCCGGATGGCTACACCTTC,CASSPSYRGPDGYTF
many,.,TRBJ1-2,TRBV5-1,TGCGCCAGCAGCTTCACCCCTTCAGGGACTTACTATGGCTACACCTTC,CASSFTPSGTYYGYTF
many,.,TRBJ2-6,TRBV11-1,TGTGCCAGCAGCTTATTAGACTCTGGGGCCAACGTCCTGACTTTC,CASSLLDSGANVLTF
many,.,TRBJ1-2,TRBV6-1,TGTGCCAGCAGCCAGGGTTGGGATGGCTACACCTTC,CASSQGWDGYTF
many,TRBD1,TRBJ1-5,TRBV6-2/TRBV6-3,TGTGCCAGCACCAAAGGGGACAGCCTAAATCAGCCCCAGCATTTT,CASTKGDSLNQPQHF
.,.,TRBJ2-5,TRBV9,TGTGCCGGCAGCGTAGCCTCGGCCCAAGAGACCCAGTACTTC,CAGSVASAQETQYF
.,TRBD1,TRBJ1-5,TRBV6-1,TGTGCCAGCAGTGAACAGACAGGGAATCAGCCCCAGCATTTT,CASSEQTGNQPQHF
many,.,TRBJ2-5,TRBV28,TGTGCCAGCAGCCGTACGGCATCAGGGGCGGAAGAGACCCAGTACTTC,CASSRTASGAEETQYF
many,.,TRBJ2-7,TRBV6-2/TRBV6-3,TGTGCCAGCAGTCAGAGGGTCTACGAGCAGTACTTC,CASSQRVYEQYF